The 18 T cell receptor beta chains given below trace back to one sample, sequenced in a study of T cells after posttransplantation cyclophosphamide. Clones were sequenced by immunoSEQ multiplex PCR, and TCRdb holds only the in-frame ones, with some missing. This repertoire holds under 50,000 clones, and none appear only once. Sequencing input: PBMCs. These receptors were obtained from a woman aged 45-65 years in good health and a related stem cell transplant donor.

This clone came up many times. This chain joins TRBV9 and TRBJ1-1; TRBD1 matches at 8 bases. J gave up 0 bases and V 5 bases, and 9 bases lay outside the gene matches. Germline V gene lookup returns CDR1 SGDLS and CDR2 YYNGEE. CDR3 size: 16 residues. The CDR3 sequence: CASREWDRFMNTEAFF. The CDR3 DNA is TGTGCCAGCAGAGAATGGGACAGGTTCATGAACACTGAAGCTTTCTTT.

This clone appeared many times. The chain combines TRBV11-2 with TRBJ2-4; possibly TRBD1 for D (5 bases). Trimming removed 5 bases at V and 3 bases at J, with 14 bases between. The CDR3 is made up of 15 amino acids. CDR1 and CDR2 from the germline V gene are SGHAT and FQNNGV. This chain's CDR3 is CASSPPGNSKNIQYF. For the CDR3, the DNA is TGTGCCAGCAGCCCCCCAGGGAATAGCAAAAACATTCAGTACTTC.

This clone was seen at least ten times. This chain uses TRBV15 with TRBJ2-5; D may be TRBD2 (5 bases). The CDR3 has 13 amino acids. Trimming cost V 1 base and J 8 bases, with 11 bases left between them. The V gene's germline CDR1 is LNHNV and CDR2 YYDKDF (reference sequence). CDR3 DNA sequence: TGTGCCACCAGCAGAGCGTTCGGGGAAACCCAGTACTTC. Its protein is CATSRAFGETQYF.

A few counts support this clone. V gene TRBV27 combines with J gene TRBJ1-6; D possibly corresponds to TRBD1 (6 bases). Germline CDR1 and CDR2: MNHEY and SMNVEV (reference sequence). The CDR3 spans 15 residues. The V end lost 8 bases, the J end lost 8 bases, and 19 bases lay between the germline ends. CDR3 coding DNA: TGTGCCAGCCTGGGTGCGGGGGGCGAAGATTCACCCCTCCACTTT. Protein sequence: CASLGAGGEDSPLHF.

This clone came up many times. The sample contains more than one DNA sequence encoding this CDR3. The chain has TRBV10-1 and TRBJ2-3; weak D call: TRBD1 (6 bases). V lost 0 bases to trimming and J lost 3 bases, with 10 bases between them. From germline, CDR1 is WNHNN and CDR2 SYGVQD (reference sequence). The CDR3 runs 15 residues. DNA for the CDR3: TGCGCCAGCAGTGAGTCAGGGGGACGAACAGATACGCAGTATTTT. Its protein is CASSESGGRTDTQYF.

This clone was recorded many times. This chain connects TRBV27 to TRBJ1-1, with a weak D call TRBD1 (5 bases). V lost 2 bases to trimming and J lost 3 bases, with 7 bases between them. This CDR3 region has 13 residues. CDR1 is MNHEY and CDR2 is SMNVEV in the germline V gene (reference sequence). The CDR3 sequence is CASSLQGDTEAFF. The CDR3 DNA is TGTGCCAGCAGTTTACAGGGCGACACTGAAGCTTTCTTT.

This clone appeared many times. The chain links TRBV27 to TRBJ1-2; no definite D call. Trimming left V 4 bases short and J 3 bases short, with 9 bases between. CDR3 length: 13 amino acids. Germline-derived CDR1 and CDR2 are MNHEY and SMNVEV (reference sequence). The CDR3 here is CASSSGGDYGYTF. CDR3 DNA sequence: TGTGCCAGCAGTTCCGGAGGAGACTATGGCTACACCTTC.

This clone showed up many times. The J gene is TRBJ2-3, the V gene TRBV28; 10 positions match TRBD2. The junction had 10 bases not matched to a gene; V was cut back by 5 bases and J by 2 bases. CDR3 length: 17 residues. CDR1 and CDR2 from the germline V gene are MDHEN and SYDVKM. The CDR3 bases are TGTGCCAGCAGTCCCCTCGGACTAGCGGCCCACACAGATACGCAGTATTTT. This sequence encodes CASSPLGLAAHTDTQYF.

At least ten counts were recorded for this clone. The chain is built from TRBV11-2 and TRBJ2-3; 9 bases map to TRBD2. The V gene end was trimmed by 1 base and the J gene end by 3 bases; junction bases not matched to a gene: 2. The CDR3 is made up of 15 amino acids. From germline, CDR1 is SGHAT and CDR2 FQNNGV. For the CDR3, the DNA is TGTGCCAGCAGCTTAGTGGCGGGGGGGACAGATACGCAGTATTTT. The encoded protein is CASSLVAGGTDTQYF.

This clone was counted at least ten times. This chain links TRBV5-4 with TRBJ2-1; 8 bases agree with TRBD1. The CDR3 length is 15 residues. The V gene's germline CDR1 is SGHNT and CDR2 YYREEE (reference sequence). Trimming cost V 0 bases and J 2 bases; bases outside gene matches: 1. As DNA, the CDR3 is TGTGCCAGCAGCTTGGGGACAGGGACCTACAATGAGCAGTTCTTC. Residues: CASSLGTGTYNEQFF.

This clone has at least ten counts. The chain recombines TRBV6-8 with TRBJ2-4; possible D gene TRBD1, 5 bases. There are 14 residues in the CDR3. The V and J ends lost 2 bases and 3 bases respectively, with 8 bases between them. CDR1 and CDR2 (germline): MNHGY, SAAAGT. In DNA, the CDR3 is TGTGCCAGCAGTTACGGGGCGAACAAAAACATTCAGTACTTC. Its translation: CASSYGANKNIQYF.

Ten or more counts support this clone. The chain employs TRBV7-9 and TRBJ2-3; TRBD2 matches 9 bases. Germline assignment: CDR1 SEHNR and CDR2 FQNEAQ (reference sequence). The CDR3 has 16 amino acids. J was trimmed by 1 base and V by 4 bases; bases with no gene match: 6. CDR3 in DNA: TGTGCCAGCAGCTCGGGGGCTAGCGGGGGCACAGATACGCAGTATTTT. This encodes CASSSGASGGTDTQYF.

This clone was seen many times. The CDR3 region is CASSERFWGQGAGGYTF. CDR3 DNA: TGTGCCAGCAGTGAAAGGTTTTGGGGACAGGGGGCCGGTGGCTACACCTTC. V and J are TRBV6-1 and TRBJ1-2; 12 positions match TRBD1. The CDR3 is 17 residues long. CDR1 MNHNS and CDR2 SASEGT come from the germline V gene. J was trimmed by 7 bases and V by 2 bases; bases with no gene match: 11.

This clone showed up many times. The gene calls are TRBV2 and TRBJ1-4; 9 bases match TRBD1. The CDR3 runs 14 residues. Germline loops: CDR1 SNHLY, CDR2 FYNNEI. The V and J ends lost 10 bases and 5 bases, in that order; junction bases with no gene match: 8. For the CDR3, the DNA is TGTGCCACGGACAGGGGAGTTGTAAATGAAAAACTGTTTTTT. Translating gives CATDRGVVNEKLFF.

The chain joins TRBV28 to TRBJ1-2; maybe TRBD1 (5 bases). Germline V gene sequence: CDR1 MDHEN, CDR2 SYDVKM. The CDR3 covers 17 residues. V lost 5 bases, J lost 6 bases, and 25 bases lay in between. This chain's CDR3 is CASSTLTGTRVADGYTF. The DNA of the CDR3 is TGTGCCAGCAGTACCCTCACGGGGACTCGGGTGGCGGATGGCTACACCTTC.

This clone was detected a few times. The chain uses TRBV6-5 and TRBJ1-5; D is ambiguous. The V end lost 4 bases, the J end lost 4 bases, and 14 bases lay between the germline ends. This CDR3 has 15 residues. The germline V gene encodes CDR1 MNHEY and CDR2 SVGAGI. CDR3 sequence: CASSSFSGLNQPQHF. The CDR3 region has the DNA TGTGCCAGCAGTTCTTTCTCCGGACTAAATCAGCCCCAGCATTTT.

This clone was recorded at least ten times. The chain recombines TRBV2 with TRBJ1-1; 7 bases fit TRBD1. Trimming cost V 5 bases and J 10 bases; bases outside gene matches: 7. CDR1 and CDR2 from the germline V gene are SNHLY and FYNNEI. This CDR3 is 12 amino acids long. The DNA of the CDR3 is TGTGCCAGCAGTCCAGGGGGGATTGCAGCTTTCTTT. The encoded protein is CASSPGGIAAFF.

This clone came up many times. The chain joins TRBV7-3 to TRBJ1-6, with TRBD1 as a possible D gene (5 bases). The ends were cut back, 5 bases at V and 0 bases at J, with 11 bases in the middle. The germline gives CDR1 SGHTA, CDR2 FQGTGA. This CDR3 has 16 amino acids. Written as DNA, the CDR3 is TGTGCCAGCAGCCGTGGGGGGATCTCCTATAATTCACCCCTCCACTTT. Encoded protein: CASSRGGISYNSPLHF.